The 3 T cell receptor beta chains listed next were all sequenced from one sample in a study of CD8+ T cells in alopecia areata. The treatment was: oral pan-JAK inhibitor, 5-10 mg twice daily. Extracted from the samples, RNA was reverse transcribed into cDNA to serve as the sequencing template. This table comes from immunoSEQ multiplex PCR, and its TCRdb copy is limited to in-frame clones, with some not included. The repertoire consists of 90,000 to 130,000 clones, with less than 75% occurring once and the leading ten covering 12%. Sequences were derived from CD8+ T cells sorted from blood, sampled at week 24, from a patient treated with tofacitinib. These receptors were taken from a human donor with alopecia areata.

This clone was seen a handful of times. The chain carries TRBV7-6 and TRBJ2-7; D uncertain. The CDR3 spans 14 residues. CDR1 and CDR2 (germline): SGHVS, FNYEAQ. V was cut by 1 base and J by 3 bases, with 10 bases left in between. The CDR3 DNA sequence: TGTGCCAGCAGCTTAGAACCCTTTGGCTACGAGCAGTACTTC. It translates to CASSLEPFGYEQYF.

In DNA form, the CDR3 reads TGTGCCAGCAGCTTAAAACAGGGGGCCTACGAGCAGTACTTC. It codes for CASSLKQGAYEQYF. This rearrangement joins TRBV7-3 to TRBJ2-7, with TRBD1 matching over 8 bases. This CDR3 comprises 14 residues. Germline CDR1 and CDR2: SGHTA and FQGTGA. V lost 1 base, J lost 2 bases, and 1 base stayed unmatched.

The chain recombines TRBV4-1 with TRBJ2-1; 10 bases map to TRBD2. V lost 6 bases and J lost 7; bases outside the gene matches: 9. This CDR3 comprises 15 residues. Germline V gene sequence: CDR1 MGHRA, CDR2 YSYEKL. CDR3 region: CASRGSGGARNEQFF. The CDR3 bases are TGCGCCAGCAGGGGGAGCGGGGGGGCGCGGAATGAGCAGTTCTTC.